This record looks at one T cell receptor (beta chain) sequence and its context. Participant age was roughly 18 to 100 years, and participants resided in 25 or so US areas. This sample is part of a study of blood T cell repertoires in COVID-19. V shed 6 bases and J shed 2 bases, with 17 bases lying between them. The CDR3 consists of 15 residues. Germline CDR1 is MDHEN and CDR2 is SYDVKM. TCRdb keeps only in-frame clones here, not all; method: immunoSEQ multiplex PCR. The top ten hold about a sixth of the sample, which has under 200,000 clones, around 82% seen once. The rearrangement uses TRBV28 and TRBJ2-7; possibly TRBD1 for D (6 bases). The sequenced sample consisted of PBMCs or T cells enriched from blood (not recorded which). This TCR came from a man in his fifties or sixties who had recovered from COVID-19. CDR3 sequence reads: CASSLLQGPPYEQYF. In DNA, the CDR3 is TGTGCCAGCAGCCTGCTCCAGGGGCCCCCCTACGAGCAGTACTTC.